This TCR beta chain was obtained from a study of blood T cell repertoires in COVID-19. Study summary: Donors in the United States, Italy and Spain gave samples during acute or convalescent COVID-19. Nucleic acid was either cDNA or gDNA, and it came from T cells, B-cell-depleted T cells, or PBMCs.

In the authors' methods: Quantification of nucleated cells was approximated via reference gene primer amplification. Libraries were prepared by immunoSEQ multiplex PCR; TCRdb keeps only in-frame clonotypes and omits some of them. V, J and clone size derive from that table, while D and trimming were established from the DNA sequence. The sample records 250,000 to 400,000 clones, around 87% being singletons. Trimming pared 6 bases from V and 3 bases from J, leaving 11 bases between. Germline CDR1 reads LNHDA; CDR2 reads SQIVND (reference sequence). This CDR3 spans 13 amino acids. The V and J genes are TRBV19 and TRBJ1-1, with D perhaps matching TRBD1 (5 bases). The sequence derives from a man aged 45 to 65 with active or convalescent COVID-19. Sequences were obtained from peripheral blood. CDR3 loop: CASSRGIDTEAFF. CDR3 bases: TGTGCCAGTAGCCGGGGGATCGACACTGAAGCTTTCTTT.